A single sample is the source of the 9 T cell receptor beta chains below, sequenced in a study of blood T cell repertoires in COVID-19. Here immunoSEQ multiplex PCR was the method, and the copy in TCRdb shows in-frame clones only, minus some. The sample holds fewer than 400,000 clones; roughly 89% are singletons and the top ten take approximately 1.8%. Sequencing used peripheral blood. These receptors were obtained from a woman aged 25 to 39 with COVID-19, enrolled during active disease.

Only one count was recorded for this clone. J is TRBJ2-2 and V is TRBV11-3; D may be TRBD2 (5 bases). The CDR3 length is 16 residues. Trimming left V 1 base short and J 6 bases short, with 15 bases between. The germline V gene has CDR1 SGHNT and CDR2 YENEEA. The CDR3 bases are TGTGCCAGCAGCTTAGTACCCTCAGAAGCGGCCGGGGAGCTGTTTTTT. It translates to CASSLVPSEAAGELFF.

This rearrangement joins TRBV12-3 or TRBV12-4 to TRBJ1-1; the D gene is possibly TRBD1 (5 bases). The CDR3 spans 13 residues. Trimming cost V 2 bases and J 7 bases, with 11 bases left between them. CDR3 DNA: TGTGCCAGCAGTTTAAGTGTGGGGCTTGAAGCTTTCTTT. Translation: CASSLSVGLEAFF.

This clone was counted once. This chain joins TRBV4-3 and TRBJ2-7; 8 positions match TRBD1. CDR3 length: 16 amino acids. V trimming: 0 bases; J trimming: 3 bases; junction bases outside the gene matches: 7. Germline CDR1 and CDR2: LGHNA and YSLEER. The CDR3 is CASSQDQDRAFYEQYF. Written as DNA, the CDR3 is TGCGCCAGCAGCCAAGATCAGGACAGGGCTTTCTACGAGCAGTACTTC.

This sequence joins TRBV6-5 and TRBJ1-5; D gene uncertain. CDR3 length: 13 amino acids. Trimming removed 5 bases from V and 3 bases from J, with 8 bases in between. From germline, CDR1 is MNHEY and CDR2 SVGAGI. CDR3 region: CASSRLNNQPQHF. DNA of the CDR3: TGTGCCAGCAGTCGACTGAACAATCAGCCCCAGCATTTT.

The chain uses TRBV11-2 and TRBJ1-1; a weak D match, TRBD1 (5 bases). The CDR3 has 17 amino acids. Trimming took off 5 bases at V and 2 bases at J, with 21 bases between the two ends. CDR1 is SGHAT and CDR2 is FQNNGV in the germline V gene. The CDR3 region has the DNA TGTGCCAGCAGCCGCGAACAGGCCAAGCGACCAAACACTGAAGCTTTCTTT. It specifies CASSREQAKRPNTEAFF.

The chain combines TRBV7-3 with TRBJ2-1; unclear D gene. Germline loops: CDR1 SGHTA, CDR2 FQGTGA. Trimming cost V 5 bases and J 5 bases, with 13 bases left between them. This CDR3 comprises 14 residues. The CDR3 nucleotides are TGTGCCAGCAGCCAGCTAGGAGAGCACAATGAGCAGTTCTTC. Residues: CASSQLGEHNEQFF.

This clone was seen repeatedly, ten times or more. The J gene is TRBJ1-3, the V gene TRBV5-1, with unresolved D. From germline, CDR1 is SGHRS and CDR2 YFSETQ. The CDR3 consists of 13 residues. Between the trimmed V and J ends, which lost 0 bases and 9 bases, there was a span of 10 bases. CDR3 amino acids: CASSLAIGSTIYF. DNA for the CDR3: TGCGCCAGCAGCTTGGCCATAGGGAGCACCATATATTTT.

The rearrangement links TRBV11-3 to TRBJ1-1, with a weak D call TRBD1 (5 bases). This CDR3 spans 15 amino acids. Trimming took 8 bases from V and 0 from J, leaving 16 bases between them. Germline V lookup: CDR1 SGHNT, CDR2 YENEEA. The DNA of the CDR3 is TGTGCCAGCGCCACGATCGGGGGTGTGAACACTGAAGCTTTCTTT. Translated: CASATIGGVNTEAFF.

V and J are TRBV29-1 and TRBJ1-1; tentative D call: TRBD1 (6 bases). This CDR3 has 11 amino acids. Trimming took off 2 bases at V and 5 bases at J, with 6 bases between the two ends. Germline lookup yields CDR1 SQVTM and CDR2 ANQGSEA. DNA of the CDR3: TGCAGCGTTGAAACAGGGACTGAAGCTTTCTTT. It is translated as CSVETGTEAFF. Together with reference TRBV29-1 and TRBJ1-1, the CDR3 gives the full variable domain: SAVISQKPSRDICQRGTSLTIQCQVDSQVTMMFWYRQQPGQSLTLIATANQGSEATYESGFVIDKFPISRPNLTFSTLTVSNMSPEDSSIYLCSVETGTEAFFGQGTRLTVV.